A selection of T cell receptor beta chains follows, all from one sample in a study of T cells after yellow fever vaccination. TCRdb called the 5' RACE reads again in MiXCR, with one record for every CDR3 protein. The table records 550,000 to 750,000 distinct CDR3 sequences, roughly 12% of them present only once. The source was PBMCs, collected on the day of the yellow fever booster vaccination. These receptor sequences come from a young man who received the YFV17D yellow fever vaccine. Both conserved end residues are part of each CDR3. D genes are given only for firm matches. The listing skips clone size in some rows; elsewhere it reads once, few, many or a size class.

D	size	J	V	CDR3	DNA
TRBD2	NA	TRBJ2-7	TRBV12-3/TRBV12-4	CASSLRLAGRRYF	TGTGCCAGCAGTTTAAGACTAGCGGGAAGGAGGTACTTC
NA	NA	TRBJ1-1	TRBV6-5	CASSYSTTPGTEAFF	TGTGCCAGCAGTTACTCGACGACGCCGGGTACTGAAGCTTTCTTT
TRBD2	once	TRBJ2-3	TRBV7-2	CASSGLVGQYF	TGTGCCAGCAGCGGACTAGTAGGACAGTATTTT
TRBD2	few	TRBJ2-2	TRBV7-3	CASSPTAGGANTGELFF	TGTGCCAGCAGCCCAACTGCGGGGGGGGCGAACACCGGGGAGCTGTTTTTT
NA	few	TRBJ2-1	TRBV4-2	CASSPRGDSYNEQFF	TGTGCCAGCAGCCCCCGCGGGGACAGCTACAATGAGCAGTTCTTC
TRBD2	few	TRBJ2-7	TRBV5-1	CASSHKSTSAAYEQYF	TGCGCCAGCAGCCATAAGAGTACTAGCGCCGCCTACGAGCAGTACTTC
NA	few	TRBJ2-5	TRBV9	CASSGGPLWETQYF	TGTGCCAGCAGCGGCGGTCCCCTGTGGGAGACCCAGTACTTC
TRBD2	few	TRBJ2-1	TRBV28	CASSPSTFGLAGVGNEQFF	TGTGCCAGCAGTCCCTCGACCTTCGGACTAGCGGGAGTAGGGAATGAGCAGTTCTTC
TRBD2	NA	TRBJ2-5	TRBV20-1	CRPSPGGRTQETQYF	TGCAGGCCCTCCCCGGGAGGGAGGACGCAAGAGACCCAGTACTTC
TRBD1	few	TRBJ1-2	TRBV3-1	CASSQVGGGMNYGYTF	TGTGCCAGCAGCCAAGTAGGGGGCGGTATGAACTATGGCTACACCTTC
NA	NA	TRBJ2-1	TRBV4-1	CASSQTGNSYNEQFF	TGCGCCAGCAGCCAAACAGGGAACTCCTACAATGAGCAGTTCTTC
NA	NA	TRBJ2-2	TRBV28	CASRQGLEELFF	TGTGCCAGCAGGCAGGGGCTGGAGGAGCTGTTTTTT
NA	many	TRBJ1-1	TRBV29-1	CSGTGFGTEAFF	TGCAGCGGAACAGGGTTTGGCACTGAAGCTTTCTTT
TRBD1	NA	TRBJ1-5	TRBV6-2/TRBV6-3	CASSYSGQGGQPQHF	TGTGCCAGCAGTTACTCGGGACAGGGAGGGCAGCCCCAGCATTTT
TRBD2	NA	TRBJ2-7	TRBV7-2	CASSYRDLAAHEQYF	TGTGCCAGCAGCTACCGGGACCTAGCGGCTCACGAGCAGTACTTC
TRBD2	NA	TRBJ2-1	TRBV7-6	CASSFFGGRGRSDEQFF	TGTGCCAGCAGCTTTTTCGGCGGGAGGGGTCGAAGCGATGAGCAGTTCTTC
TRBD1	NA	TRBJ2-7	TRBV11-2	CASSSGQGAPWEQYF	TGTGCCAGCAGCTCCGGACAGGGGGCGCCTTGGGAGCAGTACTTC
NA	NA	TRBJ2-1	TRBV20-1	CSARAPGGKYYNEQFF	TGCAGTGCTAGAGCGCCTGGGGGAAAGTACTACAATGAGCAGTTCTTC
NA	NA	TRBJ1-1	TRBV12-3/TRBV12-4	CASSFSSTEAFF	TGTGCCAGCAGTTTTTCTTCCACTGAAGCTTTCTTT
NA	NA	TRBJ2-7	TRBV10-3	CAISESISEQYF	TGTGCCATCAGTGAGTCAATCTCCGAGCAGTACTTC
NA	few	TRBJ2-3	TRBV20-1	CSAVWTETSTDTQYF	TGCAGTGCCGTATGGACCGAGACTAGCACAGATACGCAGTATTTT
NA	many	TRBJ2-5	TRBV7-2	CASSSFETQYF	TGTGCCAGCAGCTCCTTTGAGACCCAGTACTTC
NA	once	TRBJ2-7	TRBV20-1	CSATTMDQAEALYEQYF	TGCAGTGCGACGACTATGGATCAAGCGGAGGCTTTATACGAGCAGTACTTC
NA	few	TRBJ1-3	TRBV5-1	CASSLSTSSGNTIYF	TGCGCCAGCAGCTTGTCGACGAGCTCTGGAAACACCATATATTTT
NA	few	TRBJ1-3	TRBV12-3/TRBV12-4	CASSQQSSGNTIYF	TGTGCCAGCAGCCAGCAGAGCTCTGGAAACACCATATATTTT
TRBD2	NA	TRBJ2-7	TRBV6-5	CASSLTSEGWEQYF	TGTGCCAGCAGTTTAACTAGCGAGGGTTGGGAGCAGTACTTC
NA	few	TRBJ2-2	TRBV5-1	CASSPGDSGELFF	TGCGCCAGCAGCCCCGGAGACAGCGGGGAGCTGTTTTTT
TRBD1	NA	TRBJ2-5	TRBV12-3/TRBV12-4	CASSLDRAWGETQYF	TGTGCCAGCAGTCTCGACAGGGCCTGGGGGGAGACCCAGTACTTC
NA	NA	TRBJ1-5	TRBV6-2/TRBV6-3	CASSYSQGISNQPQHF	TGTGCCAGCAGTTACTCCCAGGGGATAAGCAATCAGCCCCAGCATTTT
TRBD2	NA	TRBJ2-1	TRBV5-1	CASGLRREHEQFF	TGCGCCAGCGGGTTGAGGCGGGAGCATGAGCAGTTCTTC
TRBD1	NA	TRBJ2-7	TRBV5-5	CASSLGQGLTYEQYF	TGTGCCAGCAGCTTGGGACAGGGGCTCACCTACGAGCAGTACTTC
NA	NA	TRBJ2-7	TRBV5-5	CASSEMGPLRGEQYF	TGTGCCAGCAGCGAGATGGGACCGCTACGGGGCGAGCAGTACTTC
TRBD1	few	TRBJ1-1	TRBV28	CASSLWAGRGVTEAFF	TGTGCCAGCAGTTTATGGGCCGGCAGGGGGGTAACTGAAGCTTTCTTT
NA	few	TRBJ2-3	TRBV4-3	CASSQDHVDTQYF	TGCGCCAGCAGCCAAGATCATGTAGATACGCAGTATTTT
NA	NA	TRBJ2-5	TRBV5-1	CASSLVVDVETQYF	TGCGCCAGCAGCTTGGTGGTTGACGTGGAGACCCAGTACTTC
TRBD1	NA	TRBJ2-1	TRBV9	CASSVGVGTGINEQFF	TGTGCCAGCAGCGTAGGGGTGGGGACAGGGATCAATGAGCAGTTCTTC
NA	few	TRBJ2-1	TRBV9	CASSVESSRGEQFF	TGTGCCAGCAGCGTAGAGAGCTCACGAGGTGAGCAGTTCTTC
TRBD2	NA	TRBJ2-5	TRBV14	CASSQAPGLGEETQYF	TGTGCCAGCAGCCAAGCGCCGGGACTAGGGGAAGAGACCCAGTACTTC
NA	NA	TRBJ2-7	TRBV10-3	CAISSGTLGEQYF	TGTGCCATCAGTTCCGGGACACTGGGGGAGCAGTACTTC
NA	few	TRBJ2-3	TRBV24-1	CATSDRNTDTQYF	TGTGCCACCAGTGACCGAAATACGGATACGCAGTATTTT
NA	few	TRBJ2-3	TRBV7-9	CASSLSSSRGRTDTQYF	TGTGCCAGCAGCTTGTCTTCCTCACGCGGACGTACAGATACGCAGTATTTT
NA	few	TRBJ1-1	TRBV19	CASSEGTTEAFF	TGTGCCAGTAGTGAGGGGACCACTGAAGCTTTCTTT
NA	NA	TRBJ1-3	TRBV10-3	CAISESTYGGNTIYF	TGTGCCATCAGTGAGTCGACTTACGGTGGAAACACCATATATTTT
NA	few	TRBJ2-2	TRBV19	CASTPNTGELFF	TGTGCCAGTACGCCGAACACCGGGGAGCTGTTTTTT
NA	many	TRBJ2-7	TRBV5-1	CASSLSSGGVREQYF	TGCGCCAGCAGCTTGTCAAGCGGTGGGGTACGCGAGCAGTACTTC
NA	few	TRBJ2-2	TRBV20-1	CSASYATTGELFF	TGCAGTGCTAGCTATGCGACCACCGGGGAGCTGTTTTTT
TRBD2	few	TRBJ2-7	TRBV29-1	CSVRREDDEQYF	TGCAGCGTCCGGCGGGAGGATGACGAGCAGTACTTC
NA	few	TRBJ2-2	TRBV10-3	CAISESKGRTGELFF	TGTGCCATCAGTGAGAGTAAGGGTAGGACCGGGGAGCTGTTTTTT
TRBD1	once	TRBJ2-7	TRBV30	CACSQSPGQNYEQYF	TGTGCCTGCTCCCAAAGTCCGGGACAGAACTACGAGCAGTACTTC
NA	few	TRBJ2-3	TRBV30	CAWSADLTDTQYF	TGTGCCTGGTCTGCAGACTTAACAGATACGCAGTATTTT
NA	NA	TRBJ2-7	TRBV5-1	CASSFRGDGTYEQYF	TGCGCCAGCAGCTTTAGGGGGGACGGAACCTACGAGCAGTACTTC
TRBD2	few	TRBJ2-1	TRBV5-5	CASSSGTSGREQFF	TGTGCCAGCAGCTCCGGGACTAGCGGGAGAGAGCAGTTCTTC
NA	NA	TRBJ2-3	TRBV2	CASRPLGRTYTDTQYF	TGTGCCAGCAGGCCCCTCGGGAGAACTTACACAGATACGCAGTATTTT